Shown below are 3 T cell receptor beta chains from a single sample sequenced in a study of beta chain features in type 1 diabetes. The study reverse transcribed the entire isolated RNA, so it sequenced expressed TCRB transcripts. Here immunoSEQ multiplex PCR was the method, and the copy in TCRdb shows in-frame clones only, minus some. The profile shows hundreds of thousands of clones, 15% to 17% of them singletons. The specimen was naive CD4+ T cells from blood. These receptors were taken from a man between 18 and 35 years old in good health.

This clone came up a few times. The same CDR3 is also encoded by other DNA sequences in this sample. The J gene is TRBJ2-7, the V gene TRBV10-3, with TRBD1 matching over 7 bases. The CDR3 length is 12 residues. The germline V gene has CDR1 ENHRY and CDR2 SYGVKD. After removal of 10 bases from V and 0 bases from J, the junction contained 3 bases not matched to a gene. In nucleotides, the CDR3 is TGTGCCACTCGACAGGGCTCCTACGAGCAGTACTTC. It is translated as CATRQGSYEQYF.

This clone has only a few counts. The V gene is TRBV7-2, the J gene TRBJ2-2; perhaps TRBD2 as D (5 bases). CDR1 is SGHTA, CDR2 FQGNSA, per germline. V was shortened by 7 bases and J by 1 base, with 16 bases between the two germline ends. The CDR3 covers 16 residues. CDR3 nucleotide sequence: TGTGCCAGCACCCTTTCAGGACTTCAGAACACCGGGGAGCTGTTTTTT. This encodes CASTLSGLQNTGELFF.

This clone was picked up a small number of times. The conserved phenylalanine or tryptophan normally closing the CDR3 is absent here, so this likely arose from a read error. The DNA is omitted, as the CDR3 cannot be located on it reliably, and the CDR3 follows TCRdb's listing. This sequence joins TRBV23-1 and TRBJ1-5; the table's TRBD1 call for D was not verified on the DNA. TRBV23-1 is placed among ORFs of uncertain function. The CDR3 is 11 amino acids in total, end residues counted. CDR3 region: CASSQSRDRAV.